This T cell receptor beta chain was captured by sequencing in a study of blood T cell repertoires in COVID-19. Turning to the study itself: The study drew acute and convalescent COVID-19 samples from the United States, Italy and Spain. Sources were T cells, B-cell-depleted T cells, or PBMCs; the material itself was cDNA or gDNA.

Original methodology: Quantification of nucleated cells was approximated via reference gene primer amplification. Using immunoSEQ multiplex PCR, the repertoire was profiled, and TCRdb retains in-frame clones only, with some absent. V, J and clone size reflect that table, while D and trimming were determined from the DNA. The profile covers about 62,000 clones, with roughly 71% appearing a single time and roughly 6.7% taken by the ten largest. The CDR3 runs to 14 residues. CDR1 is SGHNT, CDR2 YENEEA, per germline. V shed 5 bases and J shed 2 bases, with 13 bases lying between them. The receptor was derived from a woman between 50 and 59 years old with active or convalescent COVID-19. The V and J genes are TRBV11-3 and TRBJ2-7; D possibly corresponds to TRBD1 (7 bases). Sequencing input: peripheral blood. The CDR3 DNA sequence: TGTGCCAGCAGCGCGGGGCAGGGGGCCTACGAGCAGTACTTC. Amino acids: CASSAGQGAYEQYF.